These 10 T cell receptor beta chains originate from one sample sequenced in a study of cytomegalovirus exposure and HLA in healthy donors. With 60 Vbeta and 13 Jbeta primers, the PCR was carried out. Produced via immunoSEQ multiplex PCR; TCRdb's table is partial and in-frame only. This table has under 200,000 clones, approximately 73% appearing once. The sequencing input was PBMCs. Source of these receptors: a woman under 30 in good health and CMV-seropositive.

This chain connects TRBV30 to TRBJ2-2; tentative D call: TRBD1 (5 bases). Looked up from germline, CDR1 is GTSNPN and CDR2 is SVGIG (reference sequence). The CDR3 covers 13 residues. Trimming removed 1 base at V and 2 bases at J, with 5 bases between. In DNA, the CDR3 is TGTGCCTGGAGTGGGGGCAACACCGGGGAGCTGTTTTTT. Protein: CAWSGGNTGELFF. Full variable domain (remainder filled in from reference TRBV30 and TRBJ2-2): SQTIHQWPATLVQPVGSPLSLECTVEGTSNPNLYWYRQAAGRGLQLLFYSVGIGQISSEVPQNLSASRPQDRQFILSSKKLLLSDSGFYLCAWSGGNTGELFFGEGSRLTVL.

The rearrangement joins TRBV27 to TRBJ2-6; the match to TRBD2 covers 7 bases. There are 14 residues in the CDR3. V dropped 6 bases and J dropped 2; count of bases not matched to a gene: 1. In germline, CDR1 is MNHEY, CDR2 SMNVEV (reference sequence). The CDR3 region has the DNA TGTGCCAGCAGCGGGACTACTGGGGCCAACGTCCTGACTTTC. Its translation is CASSGTTGANVLTF.

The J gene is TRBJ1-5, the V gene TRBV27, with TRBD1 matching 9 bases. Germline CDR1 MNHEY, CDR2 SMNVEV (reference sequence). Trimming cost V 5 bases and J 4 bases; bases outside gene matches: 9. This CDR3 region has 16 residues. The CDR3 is CASSIGTGLMNQPQHF. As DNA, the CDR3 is TGTGCCAGCAGTATTGGGACAGGGCTAATGAATCAGCCCCAGCATTTT.

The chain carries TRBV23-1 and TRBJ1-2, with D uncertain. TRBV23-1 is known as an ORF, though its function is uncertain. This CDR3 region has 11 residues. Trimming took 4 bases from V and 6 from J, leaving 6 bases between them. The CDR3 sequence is CASSPGDGYTF. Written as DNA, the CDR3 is TGCGCCAGCAGTCCCGGTGATGGCTACACCTTC.

For the CDR3, the DNA is TGTGCCAGCAGCAGGGGAAACATTCAGTACTTC. Amino acids: CASSRGNIQYF. The gene calls are TRBV2 and TRBJ2-4; D is perhaps TRBD1 (6 bases). CDR1 and CDR2 (germline): SNHLY, FYNNEI. CDR3 length: 11 amino acids. Between the trimmed V and J ends, which lost 6 bases and 6 bases, there was a span of 6 bases.

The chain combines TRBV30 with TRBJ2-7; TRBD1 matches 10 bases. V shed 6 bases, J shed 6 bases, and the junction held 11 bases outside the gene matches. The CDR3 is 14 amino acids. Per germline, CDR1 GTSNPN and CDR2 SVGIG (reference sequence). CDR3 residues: CACTSGTGVGEQYF. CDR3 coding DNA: TGTGCCTGCACCTCCGGGACAGGGGTAGGCGAGCAGTACTTC.

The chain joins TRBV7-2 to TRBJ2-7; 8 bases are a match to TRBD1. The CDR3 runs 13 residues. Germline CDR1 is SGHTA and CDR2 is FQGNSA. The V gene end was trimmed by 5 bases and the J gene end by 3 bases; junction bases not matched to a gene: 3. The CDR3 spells CASSPDRGYEQYF. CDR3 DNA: TGTGCCAGCAGCCCCGACAGGGGCTACGAGCAGTACTTC.

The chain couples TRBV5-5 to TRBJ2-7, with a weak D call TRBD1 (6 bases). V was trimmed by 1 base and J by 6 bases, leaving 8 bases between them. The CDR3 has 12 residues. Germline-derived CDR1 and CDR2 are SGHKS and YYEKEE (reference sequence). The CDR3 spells CASSLTGIEQYF. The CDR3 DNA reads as TGTGCCAGCAGCTTGACAGGGATCGAGCAGTACTTC.

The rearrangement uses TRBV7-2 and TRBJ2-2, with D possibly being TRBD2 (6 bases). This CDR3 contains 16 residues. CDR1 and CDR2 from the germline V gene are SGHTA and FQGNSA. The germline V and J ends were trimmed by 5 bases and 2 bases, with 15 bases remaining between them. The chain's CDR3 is CASSRNGLINTGELFF. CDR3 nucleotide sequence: TGTGCCAGCAGCAGGAACGGACTAATAAACACCGGGGAGCTGTTTTTT.

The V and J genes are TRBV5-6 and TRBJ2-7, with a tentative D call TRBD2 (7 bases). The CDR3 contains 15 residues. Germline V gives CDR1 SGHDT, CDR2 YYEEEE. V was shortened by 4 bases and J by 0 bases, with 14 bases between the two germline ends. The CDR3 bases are TGTGCCAGCAGCCGCGGGGGACACACCTCCTACGAGCAGTACTTC. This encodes CASSRGGHTSYEQYF.